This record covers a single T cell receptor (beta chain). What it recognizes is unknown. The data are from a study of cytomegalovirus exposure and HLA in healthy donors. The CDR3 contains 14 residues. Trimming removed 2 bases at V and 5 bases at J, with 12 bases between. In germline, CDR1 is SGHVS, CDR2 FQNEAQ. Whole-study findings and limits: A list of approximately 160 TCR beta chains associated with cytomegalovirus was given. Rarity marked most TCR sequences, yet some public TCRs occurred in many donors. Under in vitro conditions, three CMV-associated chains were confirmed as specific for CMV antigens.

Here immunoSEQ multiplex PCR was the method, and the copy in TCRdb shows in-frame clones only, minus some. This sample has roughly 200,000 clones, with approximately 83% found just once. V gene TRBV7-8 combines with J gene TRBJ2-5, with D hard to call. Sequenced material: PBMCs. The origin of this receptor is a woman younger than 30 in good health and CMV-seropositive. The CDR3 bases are TGTGCCAGCAGCTTACAAGGCCTGGAGGAGACCCAGTACTTC. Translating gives CASSLQGLEETQYF.